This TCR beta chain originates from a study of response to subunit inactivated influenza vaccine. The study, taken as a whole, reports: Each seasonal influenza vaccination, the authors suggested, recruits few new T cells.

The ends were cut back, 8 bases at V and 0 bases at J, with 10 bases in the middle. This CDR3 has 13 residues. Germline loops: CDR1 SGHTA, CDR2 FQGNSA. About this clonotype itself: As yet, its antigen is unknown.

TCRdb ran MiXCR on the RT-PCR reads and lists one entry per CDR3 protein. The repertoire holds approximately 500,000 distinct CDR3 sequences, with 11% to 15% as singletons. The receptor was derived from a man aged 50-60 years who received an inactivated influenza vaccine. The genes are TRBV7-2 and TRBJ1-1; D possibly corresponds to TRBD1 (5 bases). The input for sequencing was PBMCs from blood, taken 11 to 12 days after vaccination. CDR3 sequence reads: CASGKTVNTEAFF. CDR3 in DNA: TGTGCCAGCGGCAAGACAGTGAACACTGAAGCTTTCTTT.